Reported below is one TCR beta chain. The data were obtained in a study of shared clonotypes between healthy human individuals. The naive CD8 population came from CD45RO-negative cells selected for CCR7, without terminally differentiated effector memory CD45RA+ cells. The germline V gene encodes CDR1 MNHEY and CDR2 SMNVEV (reference sequence). This CDR3 is built from 14 residues. V shed 6 bases and J 4 bases; nucleotides not matched to a gene: 6. TCRdb keeps only in-frame clones here, not all; method: immunoSEQ multiplex PCR. The profile shows approximately 600,000 clones, roughly 95% of them singletons.

The sequence derives from a woman aged 25 to 39 in good health. The chain joins TRBV27 to TRBJ2-1, with TRBD1 identical over 7 bases. Sequenced input: naive CD8+ T cells sorted from blood. CDR3 sequence reads: CASRGTAYYNEQFF. The CDR3 nucleotides are TGTGCCAGCAGAGGGACAGCTTATTACAATGAGCAGTTCTTC.